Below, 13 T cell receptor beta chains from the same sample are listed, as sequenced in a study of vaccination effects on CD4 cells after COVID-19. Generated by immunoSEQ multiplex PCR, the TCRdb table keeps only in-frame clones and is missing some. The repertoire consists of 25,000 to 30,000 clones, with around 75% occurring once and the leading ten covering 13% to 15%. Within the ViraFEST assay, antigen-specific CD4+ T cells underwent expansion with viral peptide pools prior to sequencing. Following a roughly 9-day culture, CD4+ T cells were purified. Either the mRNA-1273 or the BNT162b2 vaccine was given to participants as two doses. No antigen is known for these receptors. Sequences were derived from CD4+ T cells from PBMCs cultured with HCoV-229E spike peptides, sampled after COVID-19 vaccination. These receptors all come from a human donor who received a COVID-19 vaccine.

The CDR3 coding sequence is TGTGCCAGCAGTTCAACAGGACCCTATGGCTACACCTTC. This gives the protein CASSSTGPYGYTF. This chain connects TRBV6-6 to TRBJ1-2; D possibly corresponds to TRBD1 (5 bases). The V gene's germline CDR1 is MNHNY and CDR2 SVGAGI (reference sequence). The length of the CDR3 is 13 residues. The ends were cut back, 4 bases at V and 4 bases at J, with 10 bases in the middle.

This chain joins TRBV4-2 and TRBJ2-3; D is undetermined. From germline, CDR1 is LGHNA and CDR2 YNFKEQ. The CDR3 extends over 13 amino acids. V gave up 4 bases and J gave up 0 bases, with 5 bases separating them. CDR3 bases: TGTGCCAGCAGCCCTATTAGCACAGATACGCAGTATTTT. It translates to CASSPISTDTQYF.

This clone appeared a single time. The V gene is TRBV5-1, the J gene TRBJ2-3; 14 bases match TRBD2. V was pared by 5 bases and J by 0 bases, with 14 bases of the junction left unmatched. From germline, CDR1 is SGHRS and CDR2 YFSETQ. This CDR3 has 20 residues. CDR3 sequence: CASRWGLAGDLRASTDTQYF. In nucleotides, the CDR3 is TGCGCCAGCAGATGGGGACTAGCGGGGGACCTCCGGGCGAGCACAGATACGCAGTATTTT.

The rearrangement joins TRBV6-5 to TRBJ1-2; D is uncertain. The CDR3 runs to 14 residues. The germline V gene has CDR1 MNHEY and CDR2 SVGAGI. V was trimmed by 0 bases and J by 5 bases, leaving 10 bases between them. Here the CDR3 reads CASSYSIGLYGYTF. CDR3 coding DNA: TGTGCCAGCAGTTACTCGATAGGGTTGTATGGCTACACCTTC.

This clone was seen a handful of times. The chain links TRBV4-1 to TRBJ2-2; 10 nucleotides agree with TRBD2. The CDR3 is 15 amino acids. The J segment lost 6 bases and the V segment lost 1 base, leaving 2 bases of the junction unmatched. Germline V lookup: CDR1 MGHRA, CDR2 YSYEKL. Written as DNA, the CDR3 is TGCGCCAGCAGCCAAGGTCTAGCGGGAGCCGGGGAGCTGTTTTTT. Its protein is CASSQGLAGAGELFF.

Here the CDR3 reads CASSVDSGSYSTDTQYF. The DNA of the CDR3 is TGTGCCAGCAGCGTAGATAGCGGGAGTTATAGCACAGATACGCAGTATTTT. The chain uses TRBV9 and TRBJ2-3; TRBD2 aligns across 9 bases. Looked up from germline, CDR1 is SGDLS and CDR2 is YYNGEE. CDR3 length: 17 residues. Trimming took 0 bases from V and 0 from J; bases not matched to a gene: 5.

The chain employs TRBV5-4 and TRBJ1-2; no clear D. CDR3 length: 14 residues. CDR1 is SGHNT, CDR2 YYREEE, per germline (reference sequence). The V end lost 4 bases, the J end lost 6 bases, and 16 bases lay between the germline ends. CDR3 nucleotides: TGTGCCAGCAGCCAGGCGTATAGGAGGCATGGCTACACCTTC. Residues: CASSQAYRRHGYTF.

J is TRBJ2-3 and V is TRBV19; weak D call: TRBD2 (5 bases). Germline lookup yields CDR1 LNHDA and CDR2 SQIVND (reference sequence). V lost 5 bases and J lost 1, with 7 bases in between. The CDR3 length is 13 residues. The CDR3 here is CASSYGGTDTQYF. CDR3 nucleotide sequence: TGTGCCAGTAGTTACGGGGGCACAGATACGCAGTATTTT.

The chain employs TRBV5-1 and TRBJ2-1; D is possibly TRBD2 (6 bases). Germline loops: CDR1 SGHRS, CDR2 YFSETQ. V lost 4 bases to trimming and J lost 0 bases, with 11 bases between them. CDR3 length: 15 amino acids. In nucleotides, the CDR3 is TGCGCCAGCAGCAGTGGGAGGAGCTCCTACAATGAGCAGTTCTTC. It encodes CASSSGRSSYNEQFF.

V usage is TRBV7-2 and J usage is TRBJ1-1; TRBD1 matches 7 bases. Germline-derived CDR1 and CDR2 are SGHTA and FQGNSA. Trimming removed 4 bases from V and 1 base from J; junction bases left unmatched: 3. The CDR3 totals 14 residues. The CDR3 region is CASSSRTGNTEAFF. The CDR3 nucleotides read TGTGCCAGCAGCTCCCGGACAGGGAACACTGAAGCTTTCTTT.

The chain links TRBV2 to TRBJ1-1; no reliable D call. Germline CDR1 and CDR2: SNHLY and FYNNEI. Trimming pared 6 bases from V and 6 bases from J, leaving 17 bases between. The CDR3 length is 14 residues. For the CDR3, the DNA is TGTGCCAGCAGCCTGATCCAGGCCGCGCCTGAAGCTTTCTTT. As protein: CASSLIQAAPEAFF. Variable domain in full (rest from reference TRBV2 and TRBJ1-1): EPEVTQTPSHQVTQMGQEVILRCVPISNHLYFYWYRQILGQKVEFLVSFYNNEISEKSEIFDDQFSVERPDGSNFTLKIRSTKLEDSAMYFCASSLIQAAPEAFFGQGTRLTVV.

Here the CDR3 DNA reads TGTGCCAGCTCACCCTGGGACAGCTCCTACGAGCAGTACTTC. As protein: CASSPWDSSYEQYF. The chain carries TRBV18 and TRBJ2-7, with 7 bases that match TRBD1. V lost 3 bases, J lost 0 bases, and 2 bases stayed unmatched. The CDR3 sequence is 14 residues long. Looked up from germline, CDR1 is KGHSH and CDR2 is LQKENI.

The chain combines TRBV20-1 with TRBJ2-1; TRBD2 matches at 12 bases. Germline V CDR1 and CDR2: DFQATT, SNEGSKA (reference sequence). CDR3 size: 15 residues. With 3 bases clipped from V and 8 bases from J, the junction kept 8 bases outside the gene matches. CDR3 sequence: CSASIRLAGGDEQFF. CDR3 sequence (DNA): TGCAGTGCTAGTATTAGGCTAGCGGGAGGGGATGAGCAGTTCTTC.